This TCR beta chain was identified during a study of response to subunit inactivated influenza vaccine. TCRdb ran MiXCR on the RT-PCR reads and lists one entry per CDR3 protein. Of more than 200,000 distinct CDR3 sequences in the sample, approximately 12% were seen once. This clonotype was recorded many times. Its target is not known. CDR3 length equals 11 residues. CDR1 and CDR2 (germline): SQVTM, ANQGSEA. Deletions cut 6 bases from V and 4 bases from J, with 9 bases between. Overall study results and limits: There was a suggestion from the authors that each seasonal influenza vaccination recruits few new T cells.

This material consisted of non-naive T cells sorted from PBMCs, taken less than 15 days before vaccination. This chain connects TRBV29-1 to TRBJ2-5; possibly TRBD1 for D (5 bases). The clonotype comes from a man aged 50-60 years who received an inactivated influenza vaccine. The CDR3 spells CSVRQSETQYF. In DNA, the CDR3 is TGCAGCGTACGACAGTCAGAGACCCAGTACTTC.